This T cell receptor (beta chain) was obtained from a study of graft-versus-host responses after intestinal transplantation. Overall study context: Grafts were multivisceral, liver-intestinal, or isolated intestinal. Whole-study findings and limits: High graft-versus-host to host-versus-graft clonal ratios were seen in allografts of patients with graft-donor T cell macrochimerism. GvH clones surfaced in recipient marrow, some emerging earlier in ileum or blood.

CDR3 length equals 13 residues. With 3 bases removed from V and 5 bases from J, the gap between germline ends came to 11 bases. The germline V gene has CDR1 PRHDT and CDR2 FYEKMQ (reference sequence). Concerning this clone itself: The antigen remains unidentified.

Assay: immunoSEQ multiplex PCR; the TCRdb copy retains only in-frame clones and omits some. The table shows around 93,000 clones, with around nine tenths occurring only once. The sequence derives from a human donor who received an intestinal transplant. Sequenced material: unstimulated CD8+ T cells sorted from spleen or lymph node cells, taken before intestinal transplant. J is TRBJ2-7 and V is TRBV13; perhaps TRBD1 as D (5 bases). As DNA, the CDR3 is TGTGCCAGCAGCTTGGGGCAGGGCCACGAGCAGTACTTC. As protein: CASSLGQGHEQYF.